This TCR beta chain was profiled in a study of cytomegalovirus exposure and HLA in healthy donors. Study overall: The 120 validation repertoires used the same platform as the roughly 670 first-cohort repertoires (as reported by a later analysis). Study outcomes and limitations: Reportedly, diagnosis of cytomegalovirus status by the classifier showed high specificity and sensitivity. Most TCR sequences showed up rarely, but some public TCRs showed up in many donors.

Turning to this clone: Its antigen is not known.

The table came from immunoSEQ multiplex PCR; TCRdb's copy has only in-frame clones and leaves some out. In the table there are some 80,000 clones, around 96% of which are singletons. V lost 5 bases and J 2 bases, leaving 16 bases between the germline ends. CDR3 length: 15 residues. Germline CDR1 reads PRHDT; CDR2 reads FYEKMQ (reference sequence). The donors were in the roughly 130-subject validation cohort; that cohort was separate from the 666-subject first cohort. The source is a woman younger than 35 in good health and CMV-seronegative. Input material: PBMCs. The chain is built from TRBV13 and TRBJ2-7; D may be TRBD2 (6 bases). The CDR3 nucleotides read TGTGCCAGCAGCCCTTCCGGGACTGGGACCTACGAGCAGTACTTC. This sequence encodes CASSPSGTGTYEQYF.